The next 11 T cell receptor beta chains were all read from a single sample in a study of response to subunit inactivated influenza vaccine. Each CDR3 protein is one row after TCRdb ran MiXCR on the RT-PCR reads. The sample has almost 250,000 distinct CDR3 sequences, more than 9% seen once. Source: non-naive T cells sorted from PBMCs, taken 14 to 15 days before vaccination. Every receptor here comes from a man in his fifties or sixties who received an inactivated influenza vaccine.

There are many counts of this clonotype. The chain combines TRBV5-1 with TRBJ2-1, with D unclear. V lost 3 bases to trimming and J lost 7 bases, with 11 bases between them. Germline lookup yields CDR1 SGHRS and CDR2 YFSETQ. There are 13 residues in the CDR3. The CDR3 sequence: CASSWTNSNEQFF. The CDR3 DNA reads as TGCGCCAGCAGCTGGACCAACAGTAATGAGCAGTTCTTC. Filled out from reference TRBV5-1 and TRBJ2-1, the complete variable domain reads KAGVTQTPRYLIKTRGQQVTLSCSPISGHRSVSWYQQTPGQGLQFLFEYFSETQRNKGNFPGRFSGRQFSNSRSEMNVSTLELGDSALYLCASSWTNSNEQFFGPGTRLTVL.

This clonotype was counted at least ten times. This chain links TRBV12-3 or TRBV12-4 with TRBJ1-2; D is perhaps TRBD1 (6 bases). V gave up 6 bases and J gave up 5 bases, with 10 bases separating them. CDR3 length: 12 residues. DNA for the CDR3: TGTGCCAGCAGCGAGGACAGTTATGGCTACACCTTC. Encoded protein: CASSEDSYGYTF.

Ten or more counts support this clonotype. One junction end does not reproduce the germline sequence, and a read error may be involved. This rearrangement joins TRBV29-1 to TRBJ2-7; a possible D gene is TRBD2 (7 bases). Germline loops: CDR1 SQVTM, CDR2 ANQGSEA. This CDR3 is built from 11 residues. CDR3 bases: TGCAGCGTTGAGGGGGCGGGGGCGCCTCAATTC. Amino acid sequence: CSVEGAGAPQF.

The rearrangement links TRBV10-3 to TRBJ2-1; 7 bases map to TRBD2. The germline CDR1 and CDR2 sequences are ENHRY and SYGVKD. This CDR3 comprises 13 residues. The V gene end was trimmed by 10 bases and the J gene end by 4 bases; junction bases not matched to a gene: 7. The DNA of the CDR3 is TGTGCCACCTCTAGCGGAACTTACAATGAGCAGTTCTTC. Translating gives CATSSGTYNEQFF.

This clonotype was found a few times. This CDR3 reads CSAQGQGAYGYTF. The DNA for the CDR3 is TGCAGTGCCCAGGGACAGGGGGCCTATGGCTACACCTTC. The chain employs TRBV20-1 and TRBJ1-2, with 12 bases fitting TRBD1. The CDR3 runs to 13 residues. The V and J ends lost 6 bases and 4 bases, in that order; junction bases with no gene match: 3. Looked up from germline, CDR1 is DFQATT and CDR2 is SNEGSKA (reference sequence).

Only a few counts were recorded for this clonotype. The J gene is TRBJ2-7, the V gene TRBV6-2 or TRBV6-3, with D tentatively TRBD1 (5 bases). This CDR3 contains 14 residues. In germline, CDR1 is MNHEY, CDR2 SVGEGT. V lost 2 bases, J lost 4 bases, and 12 bases lay in between. CDR3 DNA sequence: TGTGCCAGCAGTTACGGCAGGGCGAGATACGAGCAGTACTTC. Protein: CASSYGRARYEQYF.

This clonotype was seen repeatedly, ten times or more. The chain uses TRBV5-1 and TRBJ1-2; D not certain. CDR1 and CDR2 from the germline V gene are SGHRS and YFSETQ. V gave up 0 bases and J gave up 3 bases, with 6 bases separating them. The CDR3 runs 13 residues. The CDR3 DNA follows: TGCGCCAGCAGCTTGGTCCAAGACTATGGCTACACCTTC. Its protein is CASSLVQDYGYTF. Drawing the rest from reference TRBV5-1 and TRBJ1-2, the complete variable domain is KAGVTQTPRYLIKTRGQQVTLSCSPISGHRSVSWYQQTPGQGLQFLFEYFSETQRNKGNFPGRFSGRQFSNSRSEMNVSTLELGDSALYLCASSLVQDYGYTFGSGTRLTVV.

The chain recombines TRBV14 with TRBJ2-4; TRBD1 matches at 7 bases. From germline, CDR1 is SGHDN and CDR2 FVKESK. This CDR3 has 14 residues. J gave up 9 bases and V 1 base, and 6 bases lay outside the gene matches. The CDR3 DNA reads as TGTGCCAGCAGCCAAGCCCCAGGGGGTCGCATTCAGTACTTC. It encodes CASSQAPGGRIQYF. Full variable domain (outside the CDR3, taken from reference TRBV14 and TRBJ2-4): EAGVTQFPSHSVIEKGQTVTLRCDPISGHDNLYWYRRVMGKEIKFLLHFVKESKQDESGMPNNRFLAERTGGTYSTLKVQPAELEDSGVYFCASSQAPGGRIQYFGAGTRLSVL.

This clonotype appeared many times. The chain employs TRBV29-1 and TRBJ2-1; TRBD2 agrees at 7 bases. J gave up 7 bases and V 4 bases, and 1 base lay outside the gene matches. The CDR3 is 11 residues long. The germline V gene encodes CDR1 SQVTM and CDR2 ANQGSEA. The CDR3 here is CSVGEGNEQFF. The CDR3 coding sequence is TGCAGCGTTGGGGAGGGTAATGAGCAGTTCTTC.

This clonotype has a handful of counts. The CDR3 DNA sequence: TGCGCCAGCAGCTACCCCGCCGGGGGGCAGAATGAGCAGTTCTTC. It yields the protein CASSYPAGGQNEQFF. The J gene is TRBJ2-1, the V gene TRBV4-1, with D maybe TRBD2 (7 bases). The CDR3 runs 15 residues. The V end lost 5 bases, the J end lost 7 bases, and 18 bases lay between the germline ends. Germline values: CDR1 MGHRA, CDR2 YSYEKL.

This clonotype was counted a few times. The chain combines TRBV14 with TRBJ1-2; 9 bases map to TRBD1. The CDR3 has 16 residues. V shed 1 base and J 3 bases; nucleotides not matched to a gene: 6. Germline V lookup: CDR1 SGHDN, CDR2 FVKESK. The CDR3 coding sequence is TGTGCCAGCAGCCAAGTCCCGGGACAGGGCTACTATGGCTACACCTTC. Translated: CASSQVPGQGYYGYTF.